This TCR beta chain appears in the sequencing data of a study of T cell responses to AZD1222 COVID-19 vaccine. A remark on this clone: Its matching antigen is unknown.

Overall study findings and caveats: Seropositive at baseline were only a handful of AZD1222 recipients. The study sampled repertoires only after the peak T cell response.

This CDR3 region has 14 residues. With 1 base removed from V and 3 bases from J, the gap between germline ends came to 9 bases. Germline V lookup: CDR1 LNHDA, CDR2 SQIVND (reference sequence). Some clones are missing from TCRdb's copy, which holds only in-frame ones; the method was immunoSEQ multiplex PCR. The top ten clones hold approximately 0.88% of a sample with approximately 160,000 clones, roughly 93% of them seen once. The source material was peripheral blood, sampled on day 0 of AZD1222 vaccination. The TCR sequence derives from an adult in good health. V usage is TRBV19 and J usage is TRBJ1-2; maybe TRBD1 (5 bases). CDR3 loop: CASSIGGEYYGYTF. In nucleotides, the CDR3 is TGTGCCAGTAGTATAGGAGGGGAATACTATGGCTACACCTTC.